The 20 T cell receptor beta chains below come from one sample, sequenced in a study of shared T cell receptors in the human thymus. Measured with immunoSEQ multiplex PCR; TCRdb has only the in-frame clones, and not every one. The table has about 710,000 clones, roughly 86% seen once. The same sample was also used in a study of human thymus T cells.

Specimen: thymocytes. Receptors originate from a boy under three years old with a congenital heart defect.

The chain links TRBV19 to TRBJ2-3, with TRBD2 identical over 14 bases. The CDR3 contains 18 residues. In germline, CDR1 is LNHDA, CDR2 SQIVND (reference sequence). The trim removed 4 bases at V and 6 bases at J, leaving 12 bases unmatched. The CDR3 protein is CASSNGTSGSSANDTQYF. CDR3 DNA: TGTGCCAGTAGTAACGGGACTAGCGGGAGTTCCGCCAACGATACGCAGTATTTT.

V gene TRBV6-6 combines with J gene TRBJ2-7, with a weak D call TRBD1 (6 bases). V shed 5 bases and J shed 7 bases, with 21 bases lying between them. In germline, CDR1 is MNHNY, CDR2 SVGAGI (reference sequence). The CDR3 sequence is 15 residues long. In DNA, the CDR3 is TGTGCCAGCAGTCTGACCAGGGGTAAAACGCTTGAGCAGTACTTC. Translating gives CASSLTRGKTLEQYF.

This chain connects TRBV6-5 to TRBJ2-3; 9 positions agree with TRBD1. Germline trimming cut 4 bases from V and 6 bases from J; bases unmatched to any gene: 8. The CDR3 contains 15 residues. Germline CDR1 is MNHEY and CDR2 is SVGAGI. Here the CDR3 reads CASSLQGQGWDTQYF. The CDR3 DNA reads as TGTGCCAGCAGTTTACAGGGACAGGGATGGGATACGCAGTATTTT.

This rearrangement joins TRBV5-4 to TRBJ1-1, with TRBD1 matching over 7 bases. Germline V gene sequence: CDR1 SGHNT, CDR2 YYREEE (reference sequence). Trimming at V came to 4 bases and at J to 3 bases, leaving 9 bases not matched to a gene. CDR3 length: 15 amino acids. As DNA, the CDR3 is TGTGCCAGCAGCCTACAAGACAGGGTTGACACTGAAGCTTTCTTT. The encoded protein is CASSLQDRVDTEAFF.

The chain employs TRBV5-1 and TRBJ1-6; TRBD1 might be the D (6 bases). The CDR3 has 14 residues. V shed 6 bases and J shed 7 bases, with 14 bases lying between them. The V gene's germline CDR1 is SGHRS and CDR2 YFSETQ. CDR3 sequence: CASTIDRLNSPLHF. CDR3 nucleotides: TGCGCCAGCACAATAGACAGGTTAAATTCACCCCTCCACTTT.

The chain carries TRBV28 and TRBJ1-4, with 9 bases matching TRBD1. This CDR3 region has 20 residues. Germline V lookup: CDR1 MDHEN, CDR2 SYDVKM. V trimming: 3 bases; J trimming: 6 bases; junction bases outside the gene matches: 20. The DNA of the CDR3 is TGTGCCAGCAGTTTCCGGGACAGGGCGCCCGCAAACCATCCACATGAAAAACTGTTTTTT. This encodes CASSFRDRAPANHPHEKLFF.

This chain connects TRBV7-8 to TRBJ1-1; weak D call: TRBD1 (6 bases). In germline, CDR1 is SGHVS, CDR2 FQNEAQ. V was shortened by 1 base and J by 1 base, with 16 bases between the two germline ends. This CDR3 has 17 amino acids. As DNA, the CDR3 is TGTGCCAGCAGCTTAGTTGTACAGGGCGCTGAGAACACTGAAGCTTTCTTT. Its protein is CASSLVVQGAENTEAFF. Filled out from reference TRBV7-8 and TRBJ1-1, the complete variable domain reads GAGVSQSPRYKVAKRGQDVALRCDPISGHVSLFWYQQALGQGPEFLTYFQNEAQLDKSGLPSDRFFAERPEGSVSTLKIQRTQQEDSAVYLCASSLVVQGAENTEAFFGQGTRLTVV.

The V gene is TRBV4-3, the J gene TRBJ2-5, with TRBD2 matching over 8 bases. The CDR3 is 17 residues long. V trimming: 0 bases; J trimming: 4 bases; junction bases outside the gene matches: 10. The germline V gene has CDR1 LGHNA and CDR2 YSLEER. DNA for the CDR3: TGCGCCAGCAGCCAAGATCACCCGGGAGGGCCCCGAGAGACCCAGTACTTC. Translating it yields CASSQDHPGGPRETQYF.

The CDR3 sequence: CASSWTSAETQYF. The CDR3 DNA reads as TGTGCCAGCAGCTGGACTAGCGCTGAGACCCAGTACTTC. The genes are TRBV7-8 and TRBJ2-5; 9 nucleotides align to TRBD2. Trimming removed 4 bases from V and 5 bases from J; junction bases left unmatched: 2. There are 13 residues in the CDR3. The germline V gene encodes CDR1 SGHVS and CDR2 FQNEAQ. Combining the CDR3 with reference TRBV7-8 and TRBJ2-5 gives the whole variable domain GAGVSQSPRYKVAKRGQDVALRCDPISGHVSLFWYQQALGQGPEFLTYFQNEAQLDKSGLPSDRFFAERPEGSVSTLKIQRTQQEDSAVYLCASSWTSAETQYFGPGTRLLVL.

The chain couples TRBV7-2 to TRBJ2-1; 12 bases line up with TRBD2. CDR3 length equals 18 residues. Trimming at V came to 2 bases and at J to 7 bases, leaving 12 bases not matched to a gene. Looked up from germline, CDR1 is SGHTA and CDR2 is FQGNSA. The CDR3 sequence: CASSLPGLAGWGGNEQFF. CDR3 nucleotides: TGTGCCAGCAGCTTACCCGGACTAGCGGGGTGGGGGGGAAATGAGCAGTTCTTC. Full variable domain (remainder filled in from reference TRBV7-2 and TRBJ2-1): GAGVSQSPSNKVTEKGKDVELRCDPISGHTALYWYRQSLGQGLEFLIYFQGNSAPDKSGLPSDRFSAERTGGSVSTLTIQRTQQEDSAVYLCASSLPGLAGWGGNEQFFGPGTRLTVL.

The V and J genes are TRBV5-4 and TRBJ2-2; D possibly corresponds to TRBD1 (6 bases). Germline CDR1 and CDR2: SGHNT and YYREEE (reference sequence). CDR3 length: 16 amino acids. Between the trimmed V and J ends, which lost 1 base and 4 bases, there was a span of 14 bases. CDR3 sequence (DNA): TGTGCCAGCAGCTTGAGCTGGGACATTTTCACCGGGGAGCTGTTTTTT. It encodes CASSLSWDIFTGELFF.

The chain joins TRBV4-2 to TRBJ2-5; 8 nucleotides line up with TRBD2. The CDR3 covers 16 residues. Germline loops: CDR1 LGHNA, CDR2 YNFKEQ. V lost 0 bases and J lost 5; bases outside the gene matches: 8. The CDR3 is CASSQEAAGEGETQYF. DNA for the CDR3: TGTGCCAGCAGCCAAGAAGCAGCGGGGGAAGGGGAGACCCAGTACTTC.

This clone was observed a single time. The V gene is TRBV28, the J gene TRBJ1-1; 9 nucleotides line up with TRBD1. The V gene's germline CDR1 is MDHEN and CDR2 SYDVKM. V dropped 0 bases and J dropped 1; count of bases not matched to a gene: 12. CDR3 length: 19 residues. The DNA for the CDR3 is TGTGCCAGCAGTTTATGGGGGGAGTTAACAGGGGGCTGGAACACTGAAGCTTTCTTT. Amino acids: CASSLWGELTGGWNTEAFF. The full variable domain, in which reference TRBV28 and TRBJ1-1 provide the parts outside the CDR3, is DVKVTQSSRYLVKRTGEKVFLECVQDMDHENMFWYRQDPGLGLRLIYFSYDVKMKEKGDIPEGYSVSREKKERFSLILESASTNQTSMYLCASSLWGELTGGWNTEAFFGQGTRLTVV.

J is TRBJ1-6 and V is TRBV7-3, with D possibly TRBD1 on 5 matching bases. The V end was cut by 2 bases, the J end by 0 bases, with 17 bases between. Germline loops: CDR1 SGHTA, CDR2 FQGTGA. The CDR3 is 19 residues long. The CDR3 DNA sequence: TGTGCCAGCAGCTTATTCGGCAGGGTCGGGAGCTCCTATAATTCACCCCTCCACTTT. It is translated as CASSLFGRVGSSYNSPLHF.

V and J are TRBV10-3 and TRBJ1-2, with a tentative D call TRBD1 (6 bases). V lost 2 bases, J lost 3 bases, and 13 bases lay in between. Germline V CDR1 and CDR2: ENHRY, SYGVKD. The CDR3 spans 15 residues. For the CDR3, the DNA is TGTGCCATCAGTGAGCTCGGGGGGGGCGACTATGGCTACACCTTC. Translating gives CAISELGGGDYGYTF.

The chain combines TRBV27 with TRBJ1-1; a possible D gene is TRBD1 (6 bases). The CDR3 has 15 residues. From germline, CDR1 is MNHEY and CDR2 SMNVEV (reference sequence). The CDR3 reads CASRVRGRGRTEAFF. The CDR3 coding sequence is TGTGCTAGCCGGGTCCGAGGCAGGGGACGAACTGAAGCTTTCTTT.

On this clone itself: The sample carries other DNA sequences with the same CDR3. This sequence joins TRBV6-5 and TRBJ2-3; 11 positions agree with TRBD2. V trimming: 6 bases; J trimming: 2 bases; junction bases outside the gene matches: 4. The CDR3 runs to 15 residues. CDR1 MNHEY and CDR2 SVGAGI come from the germline V gene. The CDR3 protein is CASRLAGGPTDTQYF. As DNA, the CDR3 is TGTGCCAGCAGATTAGCGGGAGGGCCCACAGATACGCAGTATTTT.

This chain joins TRBV5-4 and TRBJ2-1, with D possibly matching TRBD2 (7 bases). The CDR3 extends over 14 amino acids. V lost 4 bases and J 4 bases, leaving 12 bases between the germline ends. The V gene's germline CDR1 is SGHNT and CDR2 YYREEE (reference sequence). The CDR3, as DNA: TGTGCCAGCAGCGGGGAGGGGGTTTACAATGAGCAGTTCTTC. Its protein is CASSGEGVYNEQFF.

This clone was seen a single time. The CDR3 DNA reads as TGTGCCAGCAGCCCTGTGGAGGGCACGGACTCCTACGAGCAGTACTTC. It translates to CASSPVEGTDSYEQYF. The genes are TRBV7-9 and TRBJ2-7, with D maybe TRBD2 (6 bases). This CDR3 has 16 amino acids. Trimming cost V 5 bases and J 0 bases, with 17 bases left between them. Looked up from germline, CDR1 is SEHNR and CDR2 is FQNEAQ (reference sequence).

This clone was seen a handful of times. The V call is TRBV15, the J call TRBJ2-3, with a weak D call TRBD2 (5 bases). V lost 3 bases to trimming and J lost 0 bases, with 10 bases between them. Germline V gene data show CDR1 as LNHNV and CDR2 as YYDKDF (reference sequence). There are 15 residues in the CDR3. CDR3 nucleotides: TGTGCCACCAGCAGTCATTGGACTAGCACAGATACGCAGTATTTT. It is translated as CATSSHWTSTDTQYF.